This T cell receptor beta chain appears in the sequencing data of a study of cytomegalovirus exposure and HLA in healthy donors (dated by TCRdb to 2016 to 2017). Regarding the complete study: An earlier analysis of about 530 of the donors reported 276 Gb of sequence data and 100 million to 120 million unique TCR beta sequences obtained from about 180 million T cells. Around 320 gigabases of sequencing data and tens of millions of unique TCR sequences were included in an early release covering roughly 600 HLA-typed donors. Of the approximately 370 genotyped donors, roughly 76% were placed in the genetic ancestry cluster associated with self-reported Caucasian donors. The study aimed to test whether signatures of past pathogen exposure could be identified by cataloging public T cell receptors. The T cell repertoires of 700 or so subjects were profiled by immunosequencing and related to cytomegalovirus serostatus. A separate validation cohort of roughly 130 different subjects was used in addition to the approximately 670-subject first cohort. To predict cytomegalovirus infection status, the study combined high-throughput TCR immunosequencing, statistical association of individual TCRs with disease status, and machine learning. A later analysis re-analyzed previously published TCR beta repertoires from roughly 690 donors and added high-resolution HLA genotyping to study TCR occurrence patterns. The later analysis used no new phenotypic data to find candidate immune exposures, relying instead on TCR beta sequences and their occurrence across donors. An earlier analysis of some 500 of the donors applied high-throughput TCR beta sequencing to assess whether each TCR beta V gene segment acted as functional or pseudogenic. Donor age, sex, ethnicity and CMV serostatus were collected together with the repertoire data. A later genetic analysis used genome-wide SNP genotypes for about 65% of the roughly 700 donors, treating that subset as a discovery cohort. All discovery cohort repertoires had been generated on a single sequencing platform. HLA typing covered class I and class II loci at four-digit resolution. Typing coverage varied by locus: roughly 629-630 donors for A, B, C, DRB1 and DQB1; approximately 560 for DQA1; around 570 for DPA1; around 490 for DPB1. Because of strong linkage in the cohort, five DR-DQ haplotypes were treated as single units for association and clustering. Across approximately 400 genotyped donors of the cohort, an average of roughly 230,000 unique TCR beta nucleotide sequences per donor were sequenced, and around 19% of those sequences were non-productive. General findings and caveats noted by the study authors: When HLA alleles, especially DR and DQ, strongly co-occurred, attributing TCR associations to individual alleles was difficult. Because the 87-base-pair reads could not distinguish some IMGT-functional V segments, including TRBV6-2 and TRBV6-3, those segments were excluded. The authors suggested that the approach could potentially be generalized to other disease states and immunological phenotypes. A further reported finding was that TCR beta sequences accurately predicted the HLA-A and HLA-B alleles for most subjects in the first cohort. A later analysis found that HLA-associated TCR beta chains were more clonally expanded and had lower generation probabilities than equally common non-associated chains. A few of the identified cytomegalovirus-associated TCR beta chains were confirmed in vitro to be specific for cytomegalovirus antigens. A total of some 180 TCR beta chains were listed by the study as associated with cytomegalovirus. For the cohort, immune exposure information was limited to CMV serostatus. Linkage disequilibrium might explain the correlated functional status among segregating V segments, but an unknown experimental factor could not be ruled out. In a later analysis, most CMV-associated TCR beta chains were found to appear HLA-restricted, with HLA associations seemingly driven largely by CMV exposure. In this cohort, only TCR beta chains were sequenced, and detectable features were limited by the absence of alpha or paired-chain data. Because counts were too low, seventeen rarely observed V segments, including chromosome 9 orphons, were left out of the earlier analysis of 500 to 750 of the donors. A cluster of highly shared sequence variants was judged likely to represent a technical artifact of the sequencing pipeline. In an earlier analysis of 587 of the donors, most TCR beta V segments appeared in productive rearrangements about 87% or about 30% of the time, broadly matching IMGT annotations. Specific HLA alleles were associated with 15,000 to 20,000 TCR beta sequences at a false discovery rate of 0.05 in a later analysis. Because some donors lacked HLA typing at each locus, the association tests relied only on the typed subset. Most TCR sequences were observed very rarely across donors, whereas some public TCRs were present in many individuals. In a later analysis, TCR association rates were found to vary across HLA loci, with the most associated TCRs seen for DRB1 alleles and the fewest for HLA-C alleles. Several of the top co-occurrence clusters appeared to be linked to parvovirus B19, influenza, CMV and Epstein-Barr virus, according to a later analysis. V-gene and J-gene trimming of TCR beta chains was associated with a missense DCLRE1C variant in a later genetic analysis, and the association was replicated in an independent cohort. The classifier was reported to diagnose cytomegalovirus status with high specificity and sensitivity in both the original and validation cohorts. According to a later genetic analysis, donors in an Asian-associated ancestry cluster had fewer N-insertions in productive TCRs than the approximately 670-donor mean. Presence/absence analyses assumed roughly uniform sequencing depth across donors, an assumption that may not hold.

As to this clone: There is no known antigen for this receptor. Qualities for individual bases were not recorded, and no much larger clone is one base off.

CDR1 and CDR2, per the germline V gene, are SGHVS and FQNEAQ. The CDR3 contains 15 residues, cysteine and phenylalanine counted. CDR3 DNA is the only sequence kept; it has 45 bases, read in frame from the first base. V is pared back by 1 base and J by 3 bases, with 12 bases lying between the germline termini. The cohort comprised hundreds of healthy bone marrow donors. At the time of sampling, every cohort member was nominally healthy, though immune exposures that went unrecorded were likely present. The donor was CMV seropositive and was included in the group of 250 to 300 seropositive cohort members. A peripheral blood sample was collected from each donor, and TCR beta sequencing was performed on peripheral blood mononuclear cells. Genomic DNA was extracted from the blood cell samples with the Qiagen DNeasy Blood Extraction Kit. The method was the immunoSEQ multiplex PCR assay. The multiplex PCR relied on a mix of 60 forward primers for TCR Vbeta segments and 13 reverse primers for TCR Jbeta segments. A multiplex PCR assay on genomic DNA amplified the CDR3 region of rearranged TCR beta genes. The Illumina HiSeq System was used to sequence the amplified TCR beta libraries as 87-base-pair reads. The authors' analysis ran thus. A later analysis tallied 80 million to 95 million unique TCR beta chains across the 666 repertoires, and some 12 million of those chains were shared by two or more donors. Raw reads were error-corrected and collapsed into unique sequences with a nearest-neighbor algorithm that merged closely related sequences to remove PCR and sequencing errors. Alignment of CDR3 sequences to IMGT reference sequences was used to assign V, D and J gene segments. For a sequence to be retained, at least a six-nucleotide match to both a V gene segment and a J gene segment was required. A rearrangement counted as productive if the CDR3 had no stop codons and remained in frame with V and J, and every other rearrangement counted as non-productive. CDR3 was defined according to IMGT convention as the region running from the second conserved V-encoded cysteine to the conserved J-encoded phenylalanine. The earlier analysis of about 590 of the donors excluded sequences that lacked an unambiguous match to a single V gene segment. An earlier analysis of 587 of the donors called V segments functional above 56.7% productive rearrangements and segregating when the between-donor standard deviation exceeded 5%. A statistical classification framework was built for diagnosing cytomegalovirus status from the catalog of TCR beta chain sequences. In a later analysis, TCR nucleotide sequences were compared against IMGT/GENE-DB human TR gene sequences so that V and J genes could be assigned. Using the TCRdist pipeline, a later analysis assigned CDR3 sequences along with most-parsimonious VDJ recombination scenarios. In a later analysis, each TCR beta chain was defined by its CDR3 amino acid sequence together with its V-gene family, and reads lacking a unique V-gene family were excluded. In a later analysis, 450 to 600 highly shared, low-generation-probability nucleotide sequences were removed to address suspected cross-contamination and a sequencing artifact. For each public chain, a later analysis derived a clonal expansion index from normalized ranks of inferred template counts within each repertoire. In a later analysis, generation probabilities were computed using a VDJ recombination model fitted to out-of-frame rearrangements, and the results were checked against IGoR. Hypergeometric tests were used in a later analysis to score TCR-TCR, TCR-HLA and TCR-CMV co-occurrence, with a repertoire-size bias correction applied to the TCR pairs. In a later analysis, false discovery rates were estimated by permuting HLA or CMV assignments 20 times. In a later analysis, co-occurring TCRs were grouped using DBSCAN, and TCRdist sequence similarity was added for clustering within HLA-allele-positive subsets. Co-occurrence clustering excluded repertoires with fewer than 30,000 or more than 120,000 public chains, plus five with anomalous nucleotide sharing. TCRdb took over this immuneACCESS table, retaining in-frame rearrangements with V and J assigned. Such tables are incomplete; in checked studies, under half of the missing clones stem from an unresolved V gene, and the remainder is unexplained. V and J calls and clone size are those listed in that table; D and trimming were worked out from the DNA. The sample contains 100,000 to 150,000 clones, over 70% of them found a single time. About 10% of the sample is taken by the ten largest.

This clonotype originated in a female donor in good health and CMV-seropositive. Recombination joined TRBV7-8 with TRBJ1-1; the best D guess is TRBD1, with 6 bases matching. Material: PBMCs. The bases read TGTGCCAGCAGCTTAGTTAATCAGGGGCACACTGAAGCTTTCTTT. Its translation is CASSLVNQGHTEAFF.